The entry below gives a single T cell receptor beta chain sequence along with its context. Its antigen specificity is not known. No much larger clone exists at a distance of one base, and base qualities are not known. From its cysteine to its phenylalanine, the CDR3 spans 12 amino acids. Only the CDR3 portion is preserved as DNA: 36 bases, with reading frame beginning at the first base. Looking up the germline V gene yields CDR1 MDHEN and CDR2 SYDVKM. V and J lose 7 bases and 3 bases, and a span of 10 bases separates them. This sample is part of a study of T-cell memory formation after mild COVID-19 (dated by TCRdb to 2020 to 2023). With respect to the entire study: Most TCR sequence clusters were specific to one of the two donors. Longitudinal TCRalpha and TCRbeta repertoire sequencing tracked T-cell clones expanding and contracting after mild COVID-19 in a couple of donors. Two young, previously healthy adult volunteers, one female and one male, were included in the cohort. The research as a whole found: The study included only a couple of mild cases, and larger cohorts that include severe cases with pre-infection samples were judged to be necessary. Contracting CD4+ clones were found mainly in CM and EM memory subsets, while CD8+ clones were enriched in EMRA. Whether the second-wave clones peaking on day 37 were SARS-CoV-2 specific was not confirmed. Clones that contracted from day 15 to 85 showed balanced CD4/CD8 phenotypes, whereas a second wave of clones that expanded from day 15 to 37 leaned towards CD4+. Some responding clones were detected in pre-infection memory, suggesting pre-existing cross-reactive memory T cells joined the SARS-CoV-2 response.

PBMCs were isolated by Ficoll-Paque density gradient centrifugation. The sequencer listed for this sample is Illumina NovaSeq 6000. TCRalpha and TCRbeta cDNA libraries were built by 5'RACE with constant-segment primers, adding sample barcodes and unique molecular identifiers. RNA was extracted from every sample with Trizol reagent. The libraries were amplified in two PCR steps, and the second step added a second sample barcode and Illumina TruSeq adapters. Sequencing of the libraries was done on an Illumina NovaSeq, producing 2 x 150 bp paired-end reads. On the authors' methods: With migec v1.2.7, reads were demultiplexed and then collapsed into UMI-guided consensus sequences. With mixcr v2.1.11, UMI consensuses were aligned to TRA and TRB V and J templates and assembled into clonotypes. A clonotype was counted as expanded or contracted only when both edgeR and NoisET called the clonotype significant, with the noise models trained on biological replicates. For edgeR calls, a false discovery rate-adjusted p below 0.01 and a log2 fold-change threshold of 1 were applied. As an exploratory analysis of dynamics, max-normalized trajectories of the 1000 most abundant clonotypes were examined with PCA combined with hierarchical clustering. The CD4 or CD8 phenotype of responding clones was assigned using the separately sequenced CD4+ and CD8+ repertoires. The public reads were reprocessed in TCRdb via fastp at Q25 and MiXCR, keeping in-frame beta chains. CDR3 protein sequences are deduplicated, and each keeps its most common genes and DNA. TCRdb's processing, not the authors' own work, is the source of the V and J calls. The sample contains some 450,000 distinct CDR3 sequences, approximately 19% of them found a single time. The ten top clones hold around a fifth of the sample.

This clonotype originated in a man younger than 35 who had mild COVID-19 (a few samples of this study predate the infection). The sample titles of this study are shuffled in the database, so cell type and time point are left out; the donor was told from shared clones. Specimen: PBMCs or a T cell subset sorted from them (not recorded which). The sequence is built from TRBV28 and TRBJ2-7; the D gene cannot be resolved reliably. The DNA sequence is given as TGTGCCAGCACCAACAACGTCTACGAGCAGTACTTC. This is translated as CASTNNVYEQYF. Supplemented by the reference TRBV28 and TRBJ2-7 proteins around the CDR3, the complete variable domain is DVKVTQSSRYLVKRTGEKVFLECVQDMDHENMFWYRQDPGLGLRLIYFSYDVKMKEKGDIPEGYSVSREKKERFSLILESASTNQTSMYLCASTNNVYEQYFGPGTRLTVT.